Shown below are 15 T cell receptor beta chains from a single sample sequenced in a study of control samples from healthy donors and cancer patients (dated by TCRdb to about 2020). The protocol used for the library was the immunoSEQ multiplex PCR assay. TCRdb re-hosts the immuneACCESS table, in-frame sequences only. Its copies lack some clones; in the studies checked, an unresolved V gene accounts for under half of them, and the cause for the rest is not known. Within this sample are about 120,000 clones, with 89% of them counted one time only. The biggest ten clones account for 40% of the sample. Material for sequencing was blood. These receptor sequences come from a man aged 45 to 65 in good health.

The chain carries TRBV5-1 and TRBJ1-2; 8 nucleotides match TRBD1. The CDR3 is 14 amino acids. The germline gives CDR1 SGHRS, CDR2 YFSETQ. Unmatched junction bases numbered 2, after V lost 0 bases and J lost 4 bases. CDR3 protein: CASSLAGGPYGYTF. CDR3 coding DNA: TGCGCCAGCAGCTTGGCAGGGGGCCCCTATGGCTACACCTTC.

V is TRBV20-1 and J is TRBJ1-2; TRBD1 agrees at 7 bases. The germline V gene has CDR1 DFQATT and CDR2 SNEGSKA (reference sequence). The junction had 2 bases not matched to a gene; V was cut back by 6 bases and J by 4 bases. The CDR3 is 11 amino acids. The CDR3: CSATGSYGYTF. The CDR3 DNA is TGCAGTGCGACAGGGAGCTATGGCTACACCTTC.

The gene calls are TRBV6-1 and TRBJ2-7; no clear D. CDR3 length: 12 amino acids. Deletions cut 7 bases from V and 2 bases from J, with 9 bases between. CDR1 and CDR2 (germline): MNHNS, SASEGT. Written as DNA, the CDR3 is TGTGCCAGCACTCAATCCACCTACGAGCAGTACTTC. Translation: CASTQSTYEQYF.

A single count supports this clone. The chain combines TRBV6-1 with TRBJ2-3; the D call may be TRBD1 or TRBD2 (5 bases each). Looked up from germline, CDR1 is MNHNS and CDR2 is SASEGT. The CDR3 covers 14 residues. Trimming pared 3 bases from V and 4 bases from J, leaving 11 bases between. CDR3 sequence (DNA): TGTGCCAGCAGTGACCCTTGGGACGCAGATACGCAGTATTTT. This sequence encodes CASSDPWDADTQYF.

This rearrangement joins TRBV6-5 to TRBJ1-2, with D unresolved. CDR1 is MNHEY and CDR2 is SVGAGI in the germline V gene. The V gene lost 6 bases and the J gene lost 0 bases, with 5 bases spanning the gap. The CDR3 contains 12 residues. The CDR3 DNA sequence: TGTGCCAGCAGGGGCCCTAACTATGGCTACACCTTC. Protein product: CASRGPNYGYTF.

J is TRBJ1-2 and V is TRBV6-6; 7 nucleotides agree with TRBD1. V was clipped by 4 bases and J by 3 bases; unmatched bases: 11. Germline V CDR1 and CDR2: MNHNY, SVGAGI (reference sequence). The CDR3 has 16 amino acids. This chain's CDR3 is CASSFRQGRVDYGYTF. CDR3 DNA sequence: TGTGCCAGCAGTTTCAGACAGGGTAGGGTAGACTATGGCTACACCTTC.

The chain is built from TRBV2 and TRBJ1-4; 7 nucleotides agree with TRBD1. Germline V gene sequence: CDR1 SNHLY, CDR2 FYNNEI. CDR3 size: 12 residues. V trimming: 2 bases; J trimming: 14 bases; junction bases outside the gene matches: 5. CDR3 sequence reads: CASSERTGRLFF. The CDR3 DNA reads TGTGCCAGCAGTGAACGGACAGGACGGCTGTTTTTT.

Of note for this clone: This may arise from a read error, as a much more abundant clone is one base away. V usage is TRBV5-1 and J usage is TRBJ1-1, with 7 bases identical to TRBD1. J was trimmed by 0 bases and V by 3 bases; bases with no gene match: 5. The CDR3 consists of 15 residues. Germline V lookup: CDR1 SGHRS, CDR2 YFSETQ. CDR3 amino acids: CASSSTGQMNTEAFF. DNA of the CDR3: TGCGCCAGCAGCTCGACGGGACAGATGAACACTGAAGCTTTCTTT.

The V call is TRBV27, the J call TRBJ1-1; D possibly corresponds to TRBD1 (5 bases). Between the trimmed V and J ends, which lost 3 bases and 3 bases, there was a span of 11 bases. CDR1 and CDR2 from the germline V gene are MNHEY and SMNVEV (reference sequence). The CDR3 is made up of 14 amino acids. The CDR3: CASSFSGLDTEAFF. The CDR3 DNA sequence: TGTGCCAGCAGTTTTTCAGGGCTGGACACTGAAGCTTTCTTT.

A few counts support this clone. This rearrangement joins TRBV19 to TRBJ2-6; D is possibly TRBD2 (5 bases). V was cut by 1 base and J by 0 bases, with 10 bases left in between. CDR1 is LNHDA and CDR2 is SQIVND in the germline V gene (reference sequence). The length of the CDR3 is 17 residues. The CDR3 bases are TGTGCCAGTAGTATAGGAGGGTTCAGCTCTGGGGCCAACGTCCTGACTTTC. Its translation: CASSIGGFSSGANVLTF.

The chain links TRBV3-1 (or the pseudogene TRBV3-2) to TRBJ1-4; TRBD1 matches 9 bases. The J segment lost 5 bases and the V segment lost 4 bases, leaving 5 bases of the junction unmatched. The CDR3 length is 15 residues. From germline, CDR1 is LGHDT and CDR2 YNNKEL (reference sequence). The CDR3 here is CASSRRGTGNEKLFF. CDR3 DNA: TGTGCCAGCAGCCGTAGAGGGACAGGGAATGAAAAACTGTTTTTT.

This clone was counted a few times. This chain uses TRBV7-2 with TRBJ1-5, with a possible D match to TRBD1 (5 bases). Germline V gives CDR1 SGHTA, CDR2 FQGNSA. This CDR3 has 15 residues. Trimming took off 4 bases at V and 2 bases at J, with 12 bases between the two ends. For the CDR3, the DNA is TGTGCCAGCAGCTCGGGAGCCAGGGGCAATCAGCCCCAGCATTTT. It encodes CASSSGARGNQPQHF.

The chain recombines TRBV11-2 with TRBJ2-7; possibly TRBD1 for D (5 bases). The CDR3 is 15 residues long. The V end was cut by 1 base, the J end by 0 bases, with 10 bases between. From germline, CDR1 is SGHAT and CDR2 FQNNGV. The CDR3 bases are TGTGCCAGCAGCTTAGTCCTGGACAACTCCTACGAGCAGTACTTC. Translation gives CASSLVLDNSYEQYF.

V is TRBV5-1 and J is TRBJ2-7; 9 nucleotides align to TRBD1. The J segment lost 7 bases and the V segment lost 4 bases, leaving 9 bases of the junction unmatched. The CDR3 is 14 amino acids. Germline CDR1 SGHRS, CDR2 YFSETQ. CDR3 region: CASSLGQGPTEQYF. The CDR3 DNA is TGCGCCAGCAGCCTCGGACAGGGGCCGACAGAGCAGTACTTC.

The genes are TRBV5-8 and TRBJ1-2; the D is unclear. The CDR3 has 14 amino acids. The germline V gene has CDR1 SGHTS and CDR2 YDEGEE. V lost 2 bases to trimming and J lost 2 bases, with 10 bases between them. The chain's CDR3 is CASSLFVGNYGYTF. CDR3 DNA sequence: TGTGCCAGCAGCTTATTCGTGGGGAACTATGGCTACACCTTC.